This T cell receptor (beta chain) is drawn from a study of CD8 T cells in Susac syndrome. As concerns this clonotype: The antigen remains unidentified.

The CDR3 covers 11 residues. In germline, CDR1 is SQVTM, CDR2 ANQGSEA. The V and J ends lost 5 bases and 2 bases respectively, with 7 bases between them. RNA in amounts of roughly 0.5 to 1 ug was reverse transcribed with random hexamers. Across 54 Vbeta and 13 Jbeta, TCR beta CDR3 was amplified with immunoSEQ multiplex PCR. Each CDR3 protein is one row after TCRdb ran MiXCR on the immunoSEQ multiplex PCR reads. The sample has about 84,000 distinct CDR3 sequences; roughly 93% are singletons. Study-wide results and limits: As acknowledged by the study, its TCR sequencing and HLA analysis included a relatively small number of individuals.

This TCR derives from a human donor in good health. V gene TRBV29-1 combines with J gene TRBJ2-7, with D perhaps matching TRBD1 (5 bases). The sequencing input was CD8+ T cells from PBMCs. This CDR3 reads CSVPGPYEQYF. In DNA, the CDR3 is TGCAGCGTTCCAGGGCCCTACGAGCAGTACTTC.